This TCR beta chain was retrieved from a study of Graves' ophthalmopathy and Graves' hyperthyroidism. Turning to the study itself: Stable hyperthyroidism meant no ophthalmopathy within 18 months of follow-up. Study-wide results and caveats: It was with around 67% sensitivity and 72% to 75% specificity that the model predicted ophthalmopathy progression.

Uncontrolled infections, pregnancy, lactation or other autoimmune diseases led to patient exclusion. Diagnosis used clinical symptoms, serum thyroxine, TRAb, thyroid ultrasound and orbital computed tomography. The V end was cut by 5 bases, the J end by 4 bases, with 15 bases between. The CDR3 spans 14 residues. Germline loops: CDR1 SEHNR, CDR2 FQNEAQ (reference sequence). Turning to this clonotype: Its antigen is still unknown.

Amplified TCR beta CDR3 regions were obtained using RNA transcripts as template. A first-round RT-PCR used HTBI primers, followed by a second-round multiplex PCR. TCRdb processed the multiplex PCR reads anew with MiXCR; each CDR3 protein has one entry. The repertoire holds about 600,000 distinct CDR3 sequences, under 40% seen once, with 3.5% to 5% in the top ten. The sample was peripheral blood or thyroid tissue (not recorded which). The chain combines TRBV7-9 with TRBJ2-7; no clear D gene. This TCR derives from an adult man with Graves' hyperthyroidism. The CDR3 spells CASSRPDEVYEQYF. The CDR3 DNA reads TGTGCCAGCAGCCGGCCGGACGAGGTGTACGAGCAGTACTTC.